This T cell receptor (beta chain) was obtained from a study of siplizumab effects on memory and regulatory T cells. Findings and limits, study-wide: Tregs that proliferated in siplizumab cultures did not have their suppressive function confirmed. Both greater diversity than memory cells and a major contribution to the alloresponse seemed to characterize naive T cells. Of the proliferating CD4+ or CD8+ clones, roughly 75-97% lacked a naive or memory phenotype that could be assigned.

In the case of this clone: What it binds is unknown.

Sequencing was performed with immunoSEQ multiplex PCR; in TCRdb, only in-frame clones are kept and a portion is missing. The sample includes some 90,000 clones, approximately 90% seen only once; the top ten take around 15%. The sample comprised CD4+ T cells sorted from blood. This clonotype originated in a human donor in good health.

CDR3 nucleotides: TGTGCCAGCAGCCCCAGTTACACTGAAGCTTTCTTT. It codes for CASSPSYTEAFF. The V call is TRBV14, the J call TRBJ1-1; D unresolved. The V gene lost 4 bases and the J gene lost 3 bases, with 6 bases spanning the gap. CDR1 and CDR2 (germline): SGHDN, FVKESK. The CDR3 runs 12 residues.